What follows are 12 T cell receptor beta chains derived from one specimen sequenced in a study of cytomegalovirus exposure and HLA in healthy donors. Researchers ran the PCR with 60 Vbeta and 13 Jbeta primers. Generated by immunoSEQ multiplex PCR, the TCRdb table keeps only in-frame clones and is missing some. The data contain under 250,000 clones, 70% to 90% of them singletons. The sample taken for sequencing was PBMCs. These receptors came from an older woman in good health and CMV-seropositive.

V usage is TRBV2 and J usage is TRBJ1-1; a possible D gene is TRBD1 (5 bases). Germline V gene sequence: CDR1 SNHLY, CDR2 FYNNEI. V was pared by 5 bases and J by 4 bases, with 14 bases between. The CDR3 contains 14 residues. The CDR3 region is CASSIQGLSTEAFF. The DNA for the CDR3 is TGTGCCAGCAGTATCCAGGGTTTGAGCACTGAAGCTTTCTTT. Full variable domain (rest looked up from reference TRBV2 and TRBJ1-1): EPEVTQTPSHQVTQMGQEVILRCVPISNHLYFYWYRQILGQKVEFLVSFYNNEISEKSEIFDDQFSVERPDGSNFTLKIRSTKLEDSAMYFCASSIQGLSTEAFFGQGTRLTVV.

V gene TRBV5-1 combines with J gene TRBJ2-1; D may be TRBD1 (6 bases). Germline loops: CDR1 SGHRS, CDR2 YFSETQ. V shed 4 bases and J shed 6 bases, with 14 bases lying between them. This CDR3 region has 14 residues. This chain's CDR3 is CASSLNGQRNEQFF. The CDR3 DNA is TGCGCCAGCAGCCTAAATGGACAGCGCAATGAGCAGTTCTTC.

In its sample, this clone was seen a few times. V is TRBV30 and J is TRBJ1-5; 10 nucleotides agree with TRBD1. The CDR3 contains 14 residues. V dropped 5 bases and J dropped 10; count of bases not matched to a gene: 11. In germline, CDR1 is GTSNPN, CDR2 SVGIG (reference sequence). CDR3 sequence: CAWAGDRGLEPQHF. CDR3 in DNA: TGTGCCTGGGCCGGGGACAGGGGATTGGAACCCCAGCATTTT.

J is TRBJ2-5 and V is TRBV1; the table's D call, TRBD2, has no DNA check behind it. Near its end, the DNA agrees better with TRBJ2-7, so the J call may be wrong. TRBV1 is given as a pseudogene. This CDR3 region has 23 residues. CDR3 in DNA: TGCACCAGCAGCCACGGTCCCCTACCCCCCCTTCCGTTTAGCGGGAGGGTCTCCTACGAGCAGTACTTC. Amino acids: CTSSHGPLPPLPFSGRVSYEQYF.

The rearrangement uses TRBV5-5 and TRBJ1-4, with D uncertain. The CDR3 runs to 13 residues. Deletions cut 0 bases from V and 8 bases from J, with 8 bases between. CDR1 is SGHKS, CDR2 YYEKEE, per germline (reference sequence). The CDR3 region is CASSLDRGEKLFF. The CDR3 DNA reads TGTGCCAGCAGCTTGGACCGAGGGGAAAAACTGTTTTTT.

The rearrangement uses TRBV18 and TRBJ2-5; D may be TRBD2 (6 bases). Germline V CDR1 and CDR2: KGHSH, LQKENI. CDR3 length: 14 amino acids. Trimming stripped 3 bases from V and 5 bases from J, with 13 bases between. CDR3 DNA: TGTGCCAGCTCACCCGGAGGGATTAGGGAGACCCAGTACTTC. It specifies CASSPGGIRETQYF.

The gene calls are TRBV5-1 and TRBJ2-1; 8 bases are shared with TRBD1. The germline gives CDR1 SGHRS, CDR2 YFSETQ. This CDR3 has 14 residues. Trimming removed 7 bases from V and 6 bases from J; junction bases left unmatched: 9. CDR3: CASSPGQEINEQFF. In nucleotides, the CDR3 is TGCGCCAGCTCACCGGGACAGGAGATCAATGAGCAGTTCTTC.

This clone appeared a few times. The CDR3 protein is CASSVGGDSAYEQYF. As DNA, the CDR3 is TGTGCCAGCAGCGTAGGAGGTGACAGCGCCTACGAGCAGTACTTC. The chain combines TRBV9 with TRBJ2-7, with D tentatively TRBD1 (5 bases). CDR1 and CDR2 from the germline V gene are SGDLS and YYNGEE. Between the trimmed V and J ends, which lost 0 bases and 2 bases, there was a span of 12 bases. This CDR3 has 15 amino acids.

The gene calls are TRBV5-6 and TRBJ2-6; D gene uncertain. V was cut by 3 bases and J by 4 bases, with 14 bases left in between. The CDR3 covers 16 residues. CDR1 and CDR2 from the germline V gene are SGHDT and YYEEEE. The CDR3 DNA follows: TGTGCCAGCAGCTCGTCATCAACGAGGGGGGCCAACGTCCTGACTTTC. This codes for CASSSSSTRGANVLTF.

This clone has only one observation. The chain is built from TRBV5-1 and TRBJ1-2; D call uncertain. CDR3 length: 15 residues. The germline V gene has CDR1 SGHRS and CDR2 YFSETQ. The germline V and J ends were trimmed by 0 bases and 4 bases, with 13 bases remaining between them. CDR3 DNA sequence: TGCGCCAGCAGCTTGGGGGGTGGAGGAGGCTATGGCTACACCTTC. Protein product: CASSLGGGGGYGYTF.

The gene calls are TRBV6-6 and TRBJ1-1; the D gene is possibly TRBD1 (5 bases). The ends were cut back, 1 base at V and 5 bases at J, with 11 bases in the middle. The CDR3 loop spans 14 amino acids. Per germline, CDR1 MNHNY and CDR2 SVGAGI (reference sequence). CDR3 in amino acids: CASSYYQGRTEAFF. The CDR3 DNA reads as TGTGCCAGCAGTTACTATCAGGGAAGGACTGAAGCTTTCTTT.

This clone was observed a few times. The rearrangement uses TRBV27 and TRBJ1-4; no clear D gene. Germline values: CDR1 MNHEY, CDR2 SMNVEV (reference sequence). There are 14 residues in the CDR3. V dropped 6 bases and J dropped 1 base, with 9 bases sitting between them. CDR3 amino acids: CASSSGRTNEKLFF. CDR3 nucleotide sequence: TGTGCCAGCAGCTCGGGAAGAACTAATGAAAAACTGTTTTTT.